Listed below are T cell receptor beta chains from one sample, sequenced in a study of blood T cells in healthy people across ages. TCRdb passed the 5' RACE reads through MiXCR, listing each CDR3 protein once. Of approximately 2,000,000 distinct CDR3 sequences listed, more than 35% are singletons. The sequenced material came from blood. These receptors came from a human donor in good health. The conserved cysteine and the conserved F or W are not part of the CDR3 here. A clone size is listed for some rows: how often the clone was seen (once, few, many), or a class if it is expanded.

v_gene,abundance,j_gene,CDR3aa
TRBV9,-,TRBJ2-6,ASSVIGSGANVLT
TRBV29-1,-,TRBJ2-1,SVDKAYNEQF
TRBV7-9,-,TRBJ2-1,ASSPPDPNEQF
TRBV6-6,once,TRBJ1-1,ASSPGGTRAF
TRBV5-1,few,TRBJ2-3,ASSFKQTSTDTQY
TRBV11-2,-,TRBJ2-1,ASSSWTSGAYEF
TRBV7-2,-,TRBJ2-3,ASSPGLAGGRSTDTQY
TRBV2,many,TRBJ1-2,ASRGDYYGYT
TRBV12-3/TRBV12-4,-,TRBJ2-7,ASTLTLFSYEQY
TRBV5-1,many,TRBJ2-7,ASSQGTGNREQY
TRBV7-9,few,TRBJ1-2,ASSSTDNNRGYT
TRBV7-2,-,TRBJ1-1,ASSLVVGGGAF
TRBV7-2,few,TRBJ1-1,ASSRPLYGLNTEAF
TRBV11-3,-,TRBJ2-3,ASSLRGMAQY
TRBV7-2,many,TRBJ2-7,ASSLARPGREQY
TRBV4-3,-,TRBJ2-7,ASSPEQNSYEQY
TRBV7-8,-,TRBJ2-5,ASSPETSGIGGETQY
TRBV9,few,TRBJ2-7,ASSVSGLAYEQY
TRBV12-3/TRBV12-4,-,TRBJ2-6,ASRRHSSGANVLT
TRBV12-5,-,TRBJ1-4,ASGLVPDGQGTTNEKLF
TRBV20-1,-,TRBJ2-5,SARILRTSGLETQY
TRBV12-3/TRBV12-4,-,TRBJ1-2,ASSPGTGSGGGYT